This TCR beta chain comes out of a study of cytomegalovirus exposure and HLA in healthy donors. Looked up from germline, CDR1 is SEHNR and CDR2 is FQNEAQ (reference sequence). This CDR3 region has 15 residues. With V trimmed by 5 bases and J by 4 bases, 10 bases remained unmatched. This clone was counted between two and nine times. The primer mix had 60 Vbeta and 13 Jbeta primers. This table comes from immunoSEQ multiplex PCR, and its TCRdb copy is limited to in-frame clones, with some not included. The table has tens of thousands of clones, 65% to 90% seen once. The gene calls are TRBV7-9 and TRBJ1-1; 7 bases fit TRBD1. This receptor was obtained from a man in his 70s in good health and CMV-seropositive. The sequenced sample was PBMCs. CDR3 nucleotide sequence: TGTGCCAGCAGCCGGGCTACAGGGGTCGGCACTGAAGCTTTCTTT. This encodes CASSRATGVGTEAFF.